This is a list of T cell receptor beta chains from one sample in a study of cytomegalovirus exposure and HLA in healthy donors. Method: immunoSEQ multiplex PCR; TCRdb's copy keeps in-frame clones and lacks some. The sample carries hundreds of thousands of clones, about three quarters recorded once. Sequencing was done on a sample of PBMCs. These receptors originate from a male donor in good health and CMV-seronegative. CDR3s include the opening cysteine and the closing phenylalanine or tryptophan. The order of the fields is CDR3 protein, CDR3 DNA, D gene, V gene, J gene, clone size. D genes are given only for firm matches. The listing skips clone size in some rows; elsewhere it reads once, few, many or a size class.

CASSLVRGVTYGYTF	TGTGCCAGCAGCTTAGTGCGGGGCGTTACCTATGGCTACACCTTC	.	TRBV11-3	TRBJ1-2	.
CASSPDRKGGEAFF	TGTGCCAGCAGTCCGGACAGGAAAGGCGGTGAAGCTTTCTTT	TRBD1	TRBV6-1	TRBJ1-1	.
CASGQGTYEQYF	TGTGCCAGCGGACAGGGAACCTACGAGCAGTACTTC	TRBD1	TRBV6-5	TRBJ2-7	.
CASSMIPNSEAFF	TGTGCCAGTAGTATGATCCCCAACAGTGAAGCTTTCTTT	.	TRBV19	TRBJ1-1	.
CSARVREQFF	TGCAGTGCTAGAGTCAGGGAGCAGTTCTTC	.	TRBV20-1	TRBJ2-1	.
CASSVQGGAGNTEAFF	TGTGCCAGCAGCGTACAAGGGGGCGCCGGGAACACTGAAGCTTTCTTT	TRBD1	TRBV9	TRBJ1-1	few
CASTQFRTGQGYEQYF	TGTGCCAGTACCCAATTCAGGACAGGCCAGGGATACGAGCAGTACTTC	TRBD1	TRBV28	TRBJ2-7	.
CASSLARTRGTEAFF	TGTGCCAGCAGCTTAGCTAGGACAAGAGGCACTGAAGCTTTCTTT	.	TRBV7-8	TRBJ1-1	.
CASSGLAGPYNEQFF	TGTGCCAGCAGCGGACTAGCGGGCCCCTACAATGAGCAGTTCTTC	TRBD2	TRBV9	TRBJ2-1	.
CAIRDWTGGGYEQYF	TGTGCCATCAGGGATTGGACAGGGGGGGGTTACGAGCAGTACTTC	TRBD1	TRBV10-3	TRBJ2-7	.
CASSPIRSGANVLTF	TGTGCCAGCAGCCCTATCCGCTCTGGGGCCAACGTCCTGACTTTC	.	TRBV5-8	TRBJ2-6	.
CASSLANRGGETQYF	TGCGCCAGCAGCTTGGCGAATAGGGGTGGCGAGACCCAGTACTTC	.	TRBV5-1	TRBJ2-5	.
CASSSSGSGTDTQYF	TGTGCCAGCAGTTCGTCGGGGTCGGGCACAGATACGCAGTATTTT	.	TRBV6-1	TRBJ2-3	.
CASSYPGGPNTQYF	TGTGCCAGCAGTTACCCGGGAGGGCCGAATACGCAGTATTTT	TRBD2	TRBV6-5	TRBJ2-3	.
CASSVSPSIQETQYF	TGTGCCAGCAGCGTTAGTCCGTCAATCCAAGAGACCCAGTACTTC	.	TRBV13	TRBJ2-5	.
CASSLAPQGPGELFF	TGCGCCAGCAGCTTGGCTCCGCAGGGGCCCGGGGAGCTGTTTTTT	.	TRBV5-1	TRBJ2-2	.
CASSHRTGVQQYF	TGCGCCAGCAGCCACAGGACAGGGGTACAGCAGTACTTC	TRBD1	TRBV4-3	TRBJ2-7	.
CASSSPAGAEQYF	TGTGCCAGCAGCTCCCCGGCGGGAGCCGAGCAGTACTTC	TRBD2	TRBV5-4	TRBJ2-7	.
CSVDGERGYEQYF	TGCAGCGTTGACGGTGAGCGGGGGTATGAGCAGTACTTC	TRBD2	TRBV29-1	TRBJ2-7	.
CAWSYRGGPVEQFF	TGTGCCTGGAGTTACCGGGGGGGCCCAGTTGAGCAGTTCTTC	TRBD2	TRBV30	TRBJ2-1	few
CASSVLAGGPYEQYF	TGCGCCAGCAGCGTCTTAGCGGGAGGGCCCTACGAGCAGTACTTC	TRBD2	TRBV5-1	TRBJ2-7	.
CASSLDRADYGYTF	TGTGCCAGCAGTCTGGACAGGGCTGACTATGGCTACACCTTC	TRBD1	TRBV2	TRBJ1-2	.